This T cell receptor beta chain was identified in a study of regulatory T cells (dated by TCRdb to about 2018). Study-level background: The study compared T-cell receptor beta repertoires of sorted regulatory, conventional CD4+ and CD8+ T cells between CD3G-deficient patients and healthy controls.

The CDR3, cysteine through phenylalanine, is 13 amino acids long. This entry keeps only the CDR3 DNA: 39 bases, framed from base 1. Via the germline V gene, CDR1 is MNHNS and CDR2 SASEGT. V and J lose 10 bases and 5 bases, and a span of 17 bases separates them. Study-wide findings and limitations: Conventional CD4+ T cells from CD3G-deficient patients were enriched for hydrophobic residues at CDR3 positions 6 and 7, suggesting more self-reactive specificities. In patients, repertoires had restricted unique TRB V-J pairs and skewed V and J gene usage, with regulatory T cells showing the most marked changes.

A word on this clone: The antigen it recognizes is unknown. Base qualities are not recorded, but no much larger clone differs from it by a single base.

Evidence of autoimmunity was present in all CD3G-deficient patients, and the autoimmunity was more severe in two of the patients. Patients ranged from 2 to 39 years of age at testing and had reduced naive and increased memory CD4+ and CD8+ T-cell proportions. CD4+ cells were FACS-sorted into CD25-high CD127-low regulatory T cells and CD25-low CD127-high conventional CD4+ T cells. The patient group comprised a handful of individuals with CD3G deficiency. Patient samples and clinical data were obtained from an international physician network spanning the United States, Europe and Asia. Ficoll density separation was used to isolate peripheral blood mononuclear cells. The multiplex PCR relied on 52 forward TRBV primers and 13 reverse TRBJ primers, and amplification bias was corrected through assay-based and computational methods. Rearranged TRB loci were amplified from genomic DNA by multiplex PCR within the immunoSEQ assay. TRB amplicons were sequenced using an Illumina HiSeq platform. The paper's data handling went like this. Custom algorithms error-filtered the raw sequences and aligned the raw sequences to reference gene sequences, after which the immunoSEQ online tools were used for analysis. Frequencies of productive and nonproductive TRB rearrangements were evaluated among both unique and total sequences. For TRB CDR3 positions 6 and 7, hydrophobicity together with amino acid composition served as the basis for assessing self-reactivity potential. Groups were compared by t tests, Mann-Whitney tests or two-way ANOVA performed in Prism software. Here the immuneACCESS table is served through TCRdb, limited to in-frame sequences with V and J called. Missing clones are a known gap in these copies; in checked studies unresolved V genes cover under half, and the rest lacks a known reason. Clonal size and the V and J genes are those of that table, whereas D and trimming came from the DNA. The sample has some 31,000 clones on record, 93% of them singletons. The ten most abundant clones make up over 0.85% of the sample.

This sequence was found in a child aged 2-15 years with CD3G deficiency. The sequencing sample was made of conventional CD4+ T cells sorted from blood. The chain was built from TRBV6-1 and TRBJ1-2, with a weak D call of TRBD1 (5 bases match). The CDR3 in this case is CAIRGGTLYGYTF. In nucleotide form, the sequence is TGTGCCATCCGGGGAGGGACCCTTTATGGCTACACCTTC.